This entry describes one T cell receptor beta chain. The authors' processing: Nucleated cell counts were estimated from reference gene primer amplification. Using immunoSEQ multiplex PCR, the repertoire was profiled, and TCRdb retains in-frame clones only, with some absent. D and trimming were read from the DNA, whereas the V and J calls and clone size are those reported in that table. The sample records about 140,000 clones, about four fifths being singletons. This sample is drawn from a study of blood T cell repertoires in COVID-19. Overall study: Specimens from acute and convalescent COVID-19 originated in the United States, Italy and Spain.

Looked up from germline, CDR1 is SGHRS and CDR2 is YFSETQ. CDR3 length: 15 residues. Trimming cost V 0 bases and J 7 bases; bases outside gene matches: 7. The sample comprised peripheral blood. This receptor was taken from a man between 70 and 80 years old who had recovered from COVID-19. The chain is built from TRBV5-1 and TRBJ2-1; 7 nucleotides line up with TRBD2. CDR3 sequence (DNA): TGCGCCAGCAGCTTGGTTTCGGGGGGTAAGAATGAGCAGTTCTTC. Translated, it gives CASSLVSGGKNEQFF. The full variable domain, with the rest looked up from reference TRBV5-1 and TRBJ2-1, is KAGVTQTPRYLIKTRGQQVTLSCSPISGHRSVSWYQQTPGQGLQFLFEYFSETQRNKGNFPGRFSGRQFSNSRSEMNVSTLELGDSALYLCASSLVSGGKNEQFFGPGTRLTVL.